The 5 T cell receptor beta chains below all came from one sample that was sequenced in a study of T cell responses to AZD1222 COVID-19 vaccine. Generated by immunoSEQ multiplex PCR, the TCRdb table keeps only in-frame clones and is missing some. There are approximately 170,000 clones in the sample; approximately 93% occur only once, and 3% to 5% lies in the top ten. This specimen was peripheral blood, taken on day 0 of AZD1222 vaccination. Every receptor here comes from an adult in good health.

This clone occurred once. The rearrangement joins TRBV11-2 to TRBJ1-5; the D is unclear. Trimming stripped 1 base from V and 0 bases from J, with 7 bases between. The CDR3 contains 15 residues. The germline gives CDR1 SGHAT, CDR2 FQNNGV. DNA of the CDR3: TGTGCCAGCAGCTTAGGTGTCAATAGCAATCAGCCCCAGCATTTT. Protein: CASSLGVNSNQPQHF.

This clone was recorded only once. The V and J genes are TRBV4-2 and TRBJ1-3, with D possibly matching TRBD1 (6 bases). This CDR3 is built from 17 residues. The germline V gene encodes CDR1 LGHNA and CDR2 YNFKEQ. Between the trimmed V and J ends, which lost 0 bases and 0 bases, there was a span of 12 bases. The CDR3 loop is CASSQEGGSYSGNTIYF. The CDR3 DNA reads TGTGCCAGCAGCCAAGAGGGGGGCTCCTACTCTGGAAACACCATATATTTT.

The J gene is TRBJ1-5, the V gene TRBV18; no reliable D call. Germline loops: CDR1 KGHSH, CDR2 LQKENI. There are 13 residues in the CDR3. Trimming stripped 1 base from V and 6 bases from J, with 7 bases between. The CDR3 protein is CASSPQGGQPQHF. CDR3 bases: TGTGCCAGCTCACCACAGGGTGGTCAGCCCCAGCATTTT. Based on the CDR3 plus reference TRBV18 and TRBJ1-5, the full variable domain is NAGVMQNPRHLVRRRGQEARLRCSPMKGHSHVYWYRQLPEEGLKFMVYLQKENIIDESGMPKERFSAEFPKEGPSILRIQQVVRGDSAAYFCASSPQGGQPQHFGDGTRLSIL.

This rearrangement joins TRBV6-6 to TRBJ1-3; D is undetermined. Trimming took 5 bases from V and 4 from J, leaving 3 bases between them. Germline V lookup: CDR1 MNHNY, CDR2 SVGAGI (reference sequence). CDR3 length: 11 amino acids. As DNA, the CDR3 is TGTGCCAGCAGTAACGGAAACACCATATATTTT. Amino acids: CASSNGNTIYF.

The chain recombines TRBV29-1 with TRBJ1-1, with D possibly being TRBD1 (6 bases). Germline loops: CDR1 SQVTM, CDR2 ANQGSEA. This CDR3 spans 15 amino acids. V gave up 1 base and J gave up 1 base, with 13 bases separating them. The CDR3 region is CSVEGTAGANTEAFF. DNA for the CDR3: TGCAGCGTTGAAGGAACGGCAGGGGCGAACACTGAAGCTTTCTTT.